This T cell receptor beta chain was retrieved from a study of molecular identifiers for immune sequencing clone quantification (dated by TCRdb to 2017 to 2018). In terms of the full investigation: For a replicate experiment, RNA from roughly 20,000 or 100,000 naive CD8 T cells was divided into five aliquots, and four of the five aliquots were sequenced. This methods study used CD8 T cells to benchmark TCR RNA copy counting and molecular-identifier clustering-based TCR repertoire sequencing (MIDCIRS).

This clonotype appeared many times. Its antigen target is currently unknown. No much larger clone is present one base from it, and per-base qualities are unavailable. Paper-wide results and their limitations: Clones above 20 RNA copies held over 97% of molecules in CMV-specific effector cells but under 1% in naive cells. The naive libraries included spiked-in Jurkat TCR RNA (around nine copies' worth), and this Jurkat TCR RNA is not part of the donor repertoire. Modeling indicated around 3 TCR RNA copies recovered per cell, compared with 7.5 to 10 by digital PCR, which implies a capture efficiency of around 30%. Highly expanded clone sizes could be underestimated if identical TCR molecules share a barcode. Spiked-in Jurkat TCR RNA equivalent to a single cell was reported to be detectable even among over 800,000 naive CD8 T cells. When barcode sub-clustering was omitted, TCR diversity was inflated by chimeric consensus sequences, with chimeras reaching as high as 47%.

The method was PCR. This sample was sequenced with a NextSeq 500. Bulk TCR libraries were generated as previously described, with the TCR primers listed in Table S5 used. The Qiagen AllPrep DNA/RNA kit was used to purify total RNA. Before any analysis, reads coming from multiple sequencing runs of the same library were combined into one pool. As for the authors' bioinformatics: Only reads with exact TCR constant sequence were kept, trimmed to 150 nt, and grouped by their 12-nt molecular barcodes. Reads within each barcode group were sub-clustered using a 15% Levenshtein threshold, and quality-weighted consensus sequences were constructed for each RNA molecule. Non-functional sequences were filtered out, along with any lower-count sequence sitting one edit away from another sequence. Barcode sub-clusters with fewer than 20% of the maximum read count were removed, based on fitting two negative binomial distributions. Using fastp trimming at Q25 and MiXCR clonotype assembly, TCRdb reanalyzed the public sequencing data and kept in-frame beta chains. Each CDR3 protein gets just one entry, which takes the most common genes and DNA from the rows behind it. The V and J calls come from TCRdb's annotation, not from the publication. This sample holds approximately 590,000 distinct CDR3 sequences; approximately 24% were observed only once. Clones ranked in the top ten supply approximately 0.75% of the sample.

Libraries of naive CD8 T cells were built from anywhere between roughly 17,000 and 1,000,000 sorted cells, with 10%, 30% or 50% of the purified RNA used. On a BD FACSAria II, naive CD8 T cells were FACS-sorted as CD8+CD4-CCR7+CD45RA+ and collected into RLT Plus buffer. To test detection sensitivity, Jurkat RNA equal to ten TCR copies was added to samples of about 20,000-1,100,000 naive CD8 T cells. CD8 T cells were enriched with RosetteSep CD8+ T Cell Enrichment Cocktail and Ficoll-Paque, followed by ACK red cell lysis. Cut back by 4 bases and 0 bases, the V and J ends lie 15 bases apart. Sequences MGHRA (CDR1) and YSYEKL (CDR2) are obtained from the germline V gene. Counted from cysteine to phenylalanine, this CDR3 has 16 amino acids. This entry keeps only the CDR3 DNA: 48 bases, framed from base 1.

Here the chain combines TRBV4-1 and TRBJ1-2, with a weak D call of TRBD1 (5 bases match). This receptor was obtained from a human donor in good health. Some libraries in this study had Jurkat cell RNA spiked in. Sequencing was performed on naive CD8+ T cells from blood, with Jurkat cell RNA spiked in. The sample's cell subset or site, from its label and the paper: FACS-sorted CD8+CD4-CCR7+CD45RA+ naive T cells. CDR3 sequence: CASSPRTVTANYGYTF. The bases are TGCGCCAGCAGCCCCCGGACGGTGACAGCTAACTATGGCTACACCTTC.